One and the same sample provided the 15 T cell receptor beta chains below, sequenced in a study of cytomegalovirus exposure and HLA in healthy donors. 60 Vbeta and 13 Jbeta primers were used in PCR. Profiled with immunoSEQ multiplex PCR; TCRdb holds only in-frame clones, not every one. The specimen's table records some 56,000 clones. Source material: PBMCs. These receptors all stem from a woman in her thirties in good health and CMV-seropositive.

The chain couples TRBV5-1 to TRBJ2-2; 8 bases are shared with TRBD2. The CDR3 consists of 15 residues. The V gene's germline CDR1 is SGHRS and CDR2 YFSETQ. V was clipped by 4 bases and J by 6 bases; unmatched bases: 8. The CDR3 loop is CASSPGGLVPGELFF. The CDR3 nucleotides read TGCGCCAGCAGCCCGGGGGGACTAGTTCCCGGGGAGCTGTTTTTT.

In nucleotides, the CDR3 is TGCGCCAGCAGCCACATAGCAGATACGCAGTATTTT. Encoded protein: CASSHIADTQYF. The rearrangement links TRBV4-1 to TRBJ2-3; no clear D. The V gene lost 3 bases and the J gene lost 4 bases, with 5 bases spanning the gap. CDR3 size: 12 residues. Germline assignment: CDR1 MGHRA and CDR2 YSYEKL.

V gene TRBV6-1 combines with J gene TRBJ1-1, with 12 bases fitting TRBD1. CDR3 length equals 16 residues. Germline V lookup: CDR1 MNHNS, CDR2 SASEGT. Trimming at V came to 0 bases and at J to 5 bases, leaving 4 bases not matched to a gene. The CDR3 here is CASSEAWDRGRTEAFF. The CDR3 nucleotides read TGTGCCAGCAGTGAAGCCTGGGACAGGGGGCGAACTGAAGCTTTCTTT.

The CDR3 is CASRPQGKRETQYF. CDR3 nucleotide sequence: TGTGCCAGCAGGCCTCAAGGAAAGCGGGAGACCCAGTACTTC. J is TRBJ2-5 and V is TRBV11-2; a possible D gene is TRBD2 (5 bases). Deletions cut 6 bases from V and 5 bases from J, with 16 bases between. The germline V gene has CDR1 SGHAT and CDR2 FQNNGV. The CDR3 is 14 residues long.

This chain links TRBV11-2 with TRBJ1-2; 8 bases match TRBD1. The germline gives CDR1 SGHAT, CDR2 FQNNGV. CDR3 size: 16 residues. The trim removed 0 bases at V and 4 bases at J, leaving 7 bases unmatched. The CDR3 DNA is TGTGCCAGCAGCTTAGAGGACAGGGAGATTCCCTATGGCTACACCTTC. Residues: CASSLEDREIPYGYTF. The full variable domain, its missing parts supplied by reference TRBV11-2 and TRBJ1-2, is EAGVAQSPRYKIIEKRQSVAFWCNPISGHATLYWYQQILGQGPKLLIQFQNNGVVDDSQLPKDRFSAERLKGVDSTLKIQPAKLEDSAVYLCASSLEDREIPYGYTFGSGTRLTVV.

The chain couples TRBV5-1 to TRBJ1-2, with 10 positions matching TRBD1. This CDR3 has 16 amino acids. Germline CDR1 reads SGHRS; CDR2 reads YFSETQ. The junction had 8 bases not matched to a gene; V was cut back by 0 bases and J by 6 bases. The CDR3, as DNA: TGCGCCAGCAGCTTGGGGGGGGGACAGGGGCTGAATGGCTACACCTTC. This codes for CASSLGGGQGLNGYTF.

The chain uses TRBV9 and TRBJ2-7, with D tentatively TRBD2 (6 bases). Trimming cost V 2 bases and J 0 bases, with 9 bases left between them. Germline V gene lookup returns CDR1 SGDLS and CDR2 YYNGEE. CDR3 length equals 14 residues. In DNA, the CDR3 is TGTGCCAGCAGCGTGCTAGCGAACTCCTACGAGCAGTACTTC. Translation: CASSVLANSYEQYF.

The chain joins TRBV2 to TRBJ1-1; 7 nucleotides align to TRBD1. Per the germline V gene, CDR1 is SNHLY and CDR2 is FYNNEI. This CDR3 has 14 amino acids. V lost 4 bases and J lost 4; bases outside the gene matches: 6. CDR3 amino acids: CASSVQPGGTEAFF. DNA of the CDR3: TGTGCCAGCAGTGTCCAACCAGGGGGCACTGAAGCTTTCTTT.

The chain couples TRBV10-2 to TRBJ1-5; D gene unclear. The CDR3 loop spans 14 amino acids. Germline loops: CDR1 WSHSY, CDR2 SAAADI. V was clipped by 10 bases and J by 4 bases, with 17 bases between them. Here the CDR3 reads CATVQSDHNQPQHF. CDR3 DNA: TGCGCCACCGTACAGAGTGATCATAATCAGCCCCAGCATTTT.

The CDR3 is CASRLAGYYEQYF. In DNA form, the CDR3 reads TGTGCCAGCAGGCTGGCAGGGTACTACGAGCAGTACTTC. The V and J genes are TRBV6-1 and TRBJ2-7, with a possible D match to TRBD1 (5 bases). The ends were cut back, 6 bases at V and 3 bases at J, with 12 bases in the middle. This CDR3 comprises 13 residues. Germline CDR1 MNHNS, CDR2 SASEGT.

The CDR3 loop reads CASSMGLVYEQFF. The CDR3 DNA sequence: TGTGCCAGTAGTATGGGACTAGTTTATGAGCAGTTCTTC. J is TRBJ2-1 and V is TRBV19; 8 bases agree with TRBD2. V dropped 3 bases and J dropped 8; count of bases not matched to a gene: 3. The germline gives CDR1 LNHDA, CDR2 SQIVND (reference sequence). The length of the CDR3 is 13 residues.

In nucleotides, the CDR3 is TGTGCCAGCAGTTTATTGCGGGGGGAAGAGACCCAGTACTTC. Protein product: CASSLLRGEETQYF. The V call is TRBV28, the J call TRBJ2-5; 8 bases agree with TRBD2. The CDR3 spans 14 residues. Germline CDR1 reads MDHEN; CDR2 reads SYDVKM. Trimming at V came to 1 base and at J to 3 bases, leaving 1 base not matched to a gene.

The V gene is TRBV4-2, the J gene TRBJ1-1; D remains unclear. The germline V gene encodes CDR1 LGHNA and CDR2 YNFKEQ. Trimming stripped 5 bases from V and 4 bases from J, with 17 bases between. The CDR3 sequence is 15 residues long. The CDR3 bases are TGTGCCAGCAGCTCTAAGGGAGTATCGGGCACTGAAGCTTTCTTT. This gives the protein CASSSKGVSGTEAFF.

The chain links TRBV18 to TRBJ2-1; 9 nucleotides line up with TRBD1. Trimming removed 3 bases from V and 4 bases from J; junction bases left unmatched: 4. The CDR3 is made up of 15 amino acids. CDR1 and CDR2 from the germline V gene are KGHSH and LQKENI. DNA for the CDR3: TGTGCCAGCTCACCGACAGGGGGGTGGTACAATGAGCAGTTCTTC. Amino acids: CASSPTGGWYNEQFF.

V and J are TRBV18 and TRBJ2-5; the D gene is possibly TRBD2 (5 bases). CDR3 length equals 14 residues. V shed 10 bases and J shed 5 bases, with 20 bases lying between them. CDR1 is KGHSH, CDR2 LQKENI, per germline. CDR3 DNA sequence: TGTGCCACCGCTAATCGGGGTTATTCGGAGACCCAGTACTTC. As protein: CATANRGYSETQYF.